This TCR beta chain appears in the sequencing data of a study of T-cell memory formation after mild COVID-19. Study as a whole: For the most part, TCR clusters were specific to one donor. Study-level findings and limits: Contracting CD8+ clones were enriched in EMRA, CD4+ mainly in CM and EM. Contracting clones from day 15 to 85 showed balanced CD4/CD8; later expanders favored CD4+.

Trimming cost V 4 bases and J 7 bases; bases outside gene matches: 9. In germline, CDR1 is SGHVS, CDR2 FQNEAQ. The CDR3 contains 15 residues. This clonotype was seen a few times. The antigen is not known. Using its own MiXCR run on the 5' RACE reads, TCRdb lists one record per CDR3 protein. The sample includes 380,000 or so distinct CDR3 sequences, roughly 15% seen only once; the top ten take 20% to 25%. The chain joins TRBV7-8 to TRBJ1-3, with TRBD1 identical over 8 bases. The receptor was derived from a man aged 18 to 29 who had mild COVID-19 (a few samples of this study predate the infection). Cell type and time point are not known. The specimen sequenced was PBMCs or a T cell subset sorted from them (not recorded which). The CDR3 bases are TGTGCCAGCAGCTCAGGACAGGGCCGAGGGAACACCATATATTTT. It specifies CASSSGQGRGNTIYF.